This record concerns one T cell receptor beta chain sequence. Its antigen is not known. Only in-frame clones appear in the TCRdb table, and some are missing; sequencing was by immunoSEQ multiplex PCR. This table holds around 100,000 clones, 85% to 95% found once. The record originates from a study of graft-versus-host responses after intestinal transplantation. The CDR3 contains 15 residues. Trimming took 5 bases from V and 1 from J, leaving 12 bases between them. Germline V CDR1 and CDR2: SEHNR, FQNEAQ (reference sequence). The sample consisted of unstimulated CD8+ T cells sorted from spleen or lymph node cells, taken before transplant. The receptor comes from a human donor who was the organ donor for an intestinal transplant. The chain joins TRBV7-9 to TRBJ2-1; tentatively, D is TRBD1 or TRBD2 (7 bases each). In nucleotides, the CDR3 is TGTGCCAGCAGCCAGGGGGGGTCTTCCTACAATGAGCAGTTCTTC. Protein product: CASSQGGSSYNEQFF.